The 20 T cell receptor beta chains listed next were all sequenced from one sample in a study of cytomegalovirus exposure and HLA in healthy donors. The PCR contained 60 Vbeta and 13 Jbeta primers. Clones were read by immunoSEQ multiplex PCR, and TCRdb kept only the in-frame ones, dropping some. This sample has over 150,000 clones, with about 88% found just once. The sequenced sample was PBMCs. The receptors come from a man aged 25-40 years in good health and CMV-seropositive.

The chain is built from TRBV28 and TRBJ1-1, with 8 bases that match TRBD1. This CDR3 comprises 15 residues. Per germline, CDR1 MDHEN and CDR2 SYDVKM. The ends lost 5 bases at V and 0 bases at J; junction bases unmatched: 5. CDR3: CASSAQDRVNTEAFF. The DNA of the CDR3 is TGTGCCAGCAGTGCACAGGACAGGGTGAACACTGAAGCTTTCTTT.

The genes are TRBV23-1 and TRBJ2-7; 9 positions match TRBD2. TRBV23-1 is treated as an ORF (open reading frame) with a function not yet certain. V lost 0 bases, J lost 0 bases, and 12 bases stayed unmatched. The CDR3 covers 19 residues. In DNA form, the CDR3 reads TGCGCCAGCAGTCAATCGCCTAGCGGGAACCCTTTGGGCTCCTACGAGCAGTACTTC. As protein: CASSQSPSGNPLGSYEQYF.

V gene TRBV6-5 combines with J gene TRBJ2-3; 7 bases match TRBD2. Trimming cost V 2 bases and J 6 bases; bases outside gene matches: 11. Germline CDR1 is MNHEY and CDR2 is SVGAGI. The CDR3 is made up of 16 amino acids. The CDR3 sequence: CASSYHWREITDTQYF. CDR3 DNA sequence: TGTGCCAGCAGTTACCACTGGCGGGAGATTACGGATACGCAGTATTTT.

This chain joins TRBV5-8 and TRBJ1-2, with 11 bases matching TRBD1. V gave up 2 bases and J gave up 4 bases; unmatched junction bases: 7. CDR1 is SGHTS, CDR2 YDEGEE, per germline. The CDR3 contains 16 residues. Written as DNA, the CDR3 is TGTGCCAGCAGCTTCCGGGACAGGGGGTTAGGCTATGGCTACACCTTC. This translates into CASSFRDRGLGYGYTF.

The chain uses TRBV10-3 and TRBJ2-4; 9 positions match TRBD2. The V segment lost 2 bases and the J segment 7 bases; nucleotides outside the gene matches: 15. CDR3 length: 18 amino acids. Looked up from germline, CDR1 is ENHRY and CDR2 is SYGVKD. CDR3 amino acids: CAISEAPPSGALKNIQYF. The CDR3 nucleotides read TGTGCCATCAGTGAGGCTCCCCCTAGCGGGGCTCTCAAGAACATTCAGTACTTC.

CDR3 in amino acids: CASRGGDTEAFF. In nucleotides, the CDR3 is TGTGCCAGCCGAGGGGGCGACACTGAAGCTTTCTTT. This chain uses TRBV5-8 with TRBJ1-1, with 7 bases lining up with TRBD1. V was pared by 7 bases and J by 3 bases, with 3 bases of the junction left unmatched. The CDR3 length is 12 residues. Germline loops: CDR1 SGHTS, CDR2 YDEGEE.

As regards this clone: One end of the junction varies from germline; a read error may be responsible. V is TRBV7-9 and J is TRBJ2-5; 12 positions match TRBD2. Germline CDR1 and CDR2: SEHNR and FQNEAQ (reference sequence). The CDR3 is 14 residues long. The CDR3 is CSSSFGLAGETQYF. The DNA of the CDR3 is TGTTCCAGCAGCTTCGGACTAGCGGGGGAGACCCAGTACTTC. The complete variable domain, with remaining parts taken from reference TRBV7-9 and TRBJ2-5, reads DTGVSQNPRHKITKRGQNVTFRCDPISEHNRLYWYRQTLGQGPEFLTYFQNEAQLEKSRLLSDRFSAERPKGSFSTLEIQRTEQGDSAMYLCSSSFGLAGETQYFGPGTRLLVL.

This chain connects TRBV27 to TRBJ2-3; the D gene is possibly TRBD1 (6 bases). The CDR3 loop spans 15 amino acids. Per germline, CDR1 MNHEY and CDR2 SMNVEV (reference sequence). The germline V and J ends were trimmed by 8 bases and 5 bases, with 20 bases remaining between them. The CDR3 region has the DNA TGTGCCAGCTCTCTACAGGGAAGAATTGGAGATACGCAGTATTTT. Translated: CASSLQGRIGDTQYF.

The gene calls are TRBV9 and TRBJ2-5; 7 bases align to TRBD1. The V gene end was trimmed by 0 bases and the J gene end by 2 bases; junction bases not matched to a gene: 4. The CDR3 is 15 residues long. In germline, CDR1 is SGDLS, CDR2 YYNGEE. The CDR3 loop is CASSVVGDSQETQYF. CDR3 coding DNA: TGTGCCAGCAGCGTAGTTGGGGACAGTCAAGAGACCCAGTACTTC.

The J gene is TRBJ2-1, the V gene TRBV7-3; TRBD2 is a possible D gene (5 bases). The germline V gene has CDR1 SGHTA and CDR2 FQGTGA. This CDR3 is built from 14 residues. V was clipped by 0 bases and J by 7 bases, with 10 bases between them. The DNA of the CDR3 is TGTGCCAGCAGCTTAACGGGAGCGCGGAATGAGCAGTTCTTC. Its translation is CASSLTGARNEQFF. Combining the CDR3 with reference TRBV7-3 and TRBJ2-1 gives the whole variable domain GAGVSQTPSNKVTEKGKYVELRCDPISGHTALYWYRQSLGQGPEFLIYFQGTGAADDSGLPNDRFFAVRPEGSVSTLKIQRTERGDSAVYLCASSLTGARNEQFFGPGTRLTVL.

The chain uses TRBV18 and TRBJ2-7; the match to TRBD1 covers 8 bases. Looked up from germline, CDR1 is KGHSH and CDR2 is LQKENI. The V and J ends lost 2 bases and 9 bases, in that order; junction bases with no gene match: 9. There are 14 residues in the CDR3. This chain's CDR3 is CASSPDRGAYMQYF. CDR3 DNA: TGTGCCAGCTCACCAGACAGGGGCGCTTATATGCAGTACTTC.

CDR3 sequence reads: CATRPVQGSNYGYTF. The CDR3, as DNA: TGTGCCACTCGACCGGTACAGGGATCTAACTATGGCTACACCTTC. This chain links TRBV19 with TRBJ1-2, with a possible D match to TRBD1 (6 bases). CDR1 LNHDA and CDR2 SQIVND come from the germline V gene (reference sequence). Between the trimmed V and J ends, which lost 10 bases and 0 bases, there was a span of 18 bases. The CDR3 is 15 residues long.

The chain couples TRBV5-6 to TRBJ1-6, with no clear D. CDR1 SGHDT and CDR2 YYEEEE come from the germline V gene. V gave up 4 bases and J gave up 0 bases, with 17 bases separating them. The CDR3 is 18 residues long. The CDR3 DNA sequence: TGTGCCAGCAGCCAACTAATTTCGGCGAGCTCCTATAATTCACCCCTCCACTTT. The encoded protein is CASSQLISASSYNSPLHF.

V and J are TRBV19 and TRBJ1-5, with no clear D. Trimming left V 4 bases short and J 5 bases short, with 9 bases between. Germline V lookup: CDR1 LNHDA, CDR2 SQIVND (reference sequence). The CDR3 length is 13 residues. CDR3 region: CASSSLGDQPQHF. The CDR3 nucleotides read TGTGCCAGTAGTAGCCTCGGAGATCAGCCCCAGCATTTT.

The chain joins TRBV19 to TRBJ1-1; D is uncertain. CDR3 length: 13 residues. V lost 4 bases and J 0 bases, leaving 6 bases between the germline ends. Germline V gene lookup returns CDR1 LNHDA and CDR2 SQIVND (reference sequence). CDR3 sequence: CASSSSLNTEAFF. In DNA, the CDR3 is TGTGCCAGTAGTAGTTCCTTGAACACTGAAGCTTTCTTT.

V and J are TRBV18 and TRBJ2-1; D uncertain. This CDR3 has 12 amino acids. V was trimmed by 6 bases and J by 6 bases, leaving 9 bases between them. Looked up from germline, CDR1 is KGHSH and CDR2 is LQKENI. The CDR3: CASSALVNEQFF. CDR3 DNA: TGTGCCAGCTCGGCCCTGGTCAATGAGCAGTTCTTC.

The chain couples TRBV21-1 to TRBJ2-7; the tabulated D call, TRBD1, remains unverified against the DNA. TRBV21-1 counts as a pseudogene. The CDR3 covers 12 residues. The CDR3 spells CASTQRGNEQYV. In DNA form, the CDR3 reads TGTGCCAGCACCCAAAGGGGGAACGAGCAGTACGTC.

This sequence joins TRBV6-1 and TRBJ2-4, with 7 bases that match TRBD2. The CDR3 totals 13 residues. Trimming cost V 4 bases and J 5 bases; bases outside gene matches: 2. The germline gives CDR1 MNHNS, CDR2 SASEGT. The CDR3 is CASSATSENIQYF. The CDR3, as DNA: TGTGCCAGCAGTGCTACTAGCGAAAACATTCAGTACTTC.

CDR3 in amino acids: CASSSQVLGQGALVGYTF. The CDR3 bases are TGTGCCAGCAGCTCGCAGGTTTTAGGACAGGGGGCGCTTGTTGGCTACACCTTC. The chain combines TRBV11-2 with TRBJ1-2; 11 bases match TRBD1. The V gene's germline CDR1 is SGHAT and CDR2 FQNNGV. The CDR3 consists of 18 residues. Germline trimming cut 4 bases from V and 7 bases from J; bases unmatched to any gene: 17.

CDR3 amino acids: CASSLATSPDTQYF. The CDR3 region has the DNA TGCGCCAGCAGCTTGGCGACTAGCCCAGATACGCAGTATTTT. The chain is built from TRBV5-1 and TRBJ2-3; 7 bases agree with TRBD2. V lost 0 bases to trimming and J lost 4 bases; unmatched junction nucleotides: 2. Germline V CDR1 and CDR2: SGHRS, YFSETQ. This CDR3 is 14 amino acids long.